A single sample gave rise to the 14 T cell receptor beta chains below, sequenced in a study of T cells in localized non-small cell lung cancer (dated by TCRdb to 2020 to 2021). Library creation used the immunoSEQ multiplex PCR assay. Held by TCRdb, this immuneACCESS table contains in-frame sequences only and omits some clones. Under half of the omission traces to an unresolved V gene where checked; the cause of the rest is unknown. For this sample the table gives some 40,000 clones, of which more than 80% were detected only once. In total, the top ten clones hold about 6.6% of the sample. The sequencing here drew on peripheral blood, taken before any cancer treatment. The receptors were sampled from a female donor at least 60 years old with stage I lung adenocarcinoma.

V is TRBV14 and J is TRBJ1-1; TRBD1 agrees at 7 bases. V lost 4 bases to trimming and J lost 1 base; unmatched junction nucleotides: 6. The CDR3 is made up of 15 amino acids. CDR1 is SGHDN and CDR2 is FVKESK in the germline V gene. The CDR3 here is CASSLEQGRNTEAFF. The CDR3 DNA reads as TGTGCCAGCAGCCTAGAACAGGGGCGGAACACTGAAGCTTTCTTT. Full variable domain (remainder filled in from reference TRBV14 and TRBJ1-1): EAGVTQFPSHSVIEKGQTVTLRCDPISGHDNLYWYRRVMGKEIKFLLHFVKESKQDESGMPNNRFLAERTGGTYSTLKVQPAELEDSGVYFCASSLEQGRNTEAFFGQGTRLTVV.

This sequence joins TRBV2 and TRBJ2-7, with D perhaps TRBD2 (5 bases). Germline CDR1 SNHLY, CDR2 FYNNEI. The V end lost 6 bases, the J end lost 9 bases, and 18 bases lay between the germline ends. CDR3 size: 13 residues. In nucleotides, the CDR3 is TGTGCCAGCAGAGTGATGGCGACTACTTGGCAGTACGTC. Encoded protein: CASRVMATTWQYV.

The chain recombines TRBV11-2 with TRBJ1-2, with a weak D call TRBD1 (5 bases). Between the trimmed V and J ends, which lost 5 bases and 6 bases, there was a span of 13 bases. Germline V lookup: CDR1 SGHAT, CDR2 FQNNGV. The CDR3 is 13 amino acids. The CDR3: CASSPGRVHGYTF. The CDR3 bases are TGTGCCAGCAGCCCCGGCAGGGTCCATGGCTACACCTTC.

V gene TRBV6-1 combines with J gene TRBJ1-4; no clear D. Germline CDR1 is MNHNS and CDR2 is SASEGT. This CDR3 region has 12 residues. V was shortened by 2 bases and J by 8 bases, with 6 bases between the two germline ends. This chain's CDR3 is CASSEFREKLFF. The CDR3 DNA follows: TGTGCCAGCAGTGAATTTCGGGAAAAACTGTTTTTT.

The V gene is TRBV29-1, the J gene TRBJ2-3; TRBD1 or TRBD2 may be the D gene (5 bases each). The germline V gene encodes CDR1 SQVTM and CDR2 ANQGSEA. The CDR3 has 14 amino acids. V shed 3 bases and J shed 6 bases, with 16 bases lying between them. CDR3 amino acids: CSVDGRRGVDTQYF. The CDR3 nucleotides are TGCAGCGTTGATGGACGGAGAGGGGTCGATACGCAGTATTTT.

The V gene is TRBV5-1, the J gene TRBJ2-1; 9 nucleotides line up with TRBD2. Per the germline V gene, CDR1 is SGHRS and CDR2 is YFSETQ. The CDR3 has 16 residues. V shed 0 bases and J 5 bases; nucleotides not matched to a gene: 6. The chain's CDR3 is CASSLVLAGVNNEQFF. CDR3 in DNA: TGCGCCAGCAGCTTGGTTTTAGCGGGGGTGAACAATGAGCAGTTCTTC.

The rearrangement joins TRBV7-2 to TRBJ2-2; 9 bases align to TRBD1. This CDR3 has 16 amino acids. Germline V gene data show CDR1 as SGHTA and CDR2 as FQGNSA. J was trimmed by 7 bases and V by 2 bases; bases with no gene match: 8. For the CDR3, the DNA is TGTGCCAGCAGCTTAATTATTGGACAGGGGCACGGGGAGCTGTTTTTT. Its translation is CASSLIIGQGHGELFF.

The V and J genes are TRBV27 and TRBJ1-4; perhaps TRBD1 as D (5 bases). Trimming pared 4 bases from V and 4 bases from J, leaving 7 bases between. Germline CDR1 is MNHEY and CDR2 is SMNVEV (reference sequence). This CDR3 has 13 residues. The CDR3 protein is CASSYRFNEKLFF. Written as DNA, the CDR3 is TGTGCCAGCAGTTACAGGTTTAATGAAAAACTGTTTTTT.

V and J are TRBV11-3 and TRBJ2-3; the match to TRBD1 covers 7 bases. The V segment lost 5 bases and the J segment 3 bases; nucleotides outside the gene matches: 17. This CDR3 comprises 18 residues. Per germline, CDR1 SGHNT and CDR2 YENEEA. The CDR3 DNA reads TGTGCCAGCAGCCCCCGTGGGTGGGGCAGGGGGTTAACAGATACGCAGTATTTT. Protein product: CASSPRGWGRGLTDTQYF.

V usage is TRBV4-1 and J usage is TRBJ2-3; D possibly corresponds to TRBD2 (7 bases). The CDR3 loop spans 16 amino acids. V was pared by 0 bases and J by 2 bases, with 12 bases between. Germline V gene lookup returns CDR1 MGHRA and CDR2 YSYEKL. The CDR3 DNA reads as TGCGCCAGCAGCCAAGAGTCGGGGGGCCACACAGATACGCAGTATTTT. Translation: CASSQESGGHTDTQYF.

This chain joins TRBV25-1 and TRBJ1-1; D unresolved. Trimming stripped 6 bases from V and 6 bases from J, with 20 bases between. The CDR3 runs 15 residues. Germline V gene lookup returns CDR1 MGHDK and CDR2 SYGVNS. The CDR3 here is CASSNWAPSFPEAFF. The CDR3 nucleotides are TGTGCCAGCAGCAACTGGGCCCCCTCCTTCCCTGAAGCTTTCTTT.

The chain uses TRBV9 and TRBJ1-4; weak D call: TRBD1 (5 bases). Trimming pared 2 bases from V and 5 bases from J, leaving 10 bases between. CDR3 length: 14 amino acids. Germline-derived CDR1 and CDR2 are SGDLS and YYNGEE. The CDR3 loop reads CASSVGTQNEKLFF. Here the CDR3 DNA reads TGTGCCAGCAGCGTCGGGACCCAAAATGAAAAACTGTTTTTT.

DNA of the CDR3: TGTGCCAGCAGTTTACGGGGGAACACCGGGGAGCTGTTTTTT. Translating gives CASSLRGNTGELFF. V is TRBV28 and J is TRBJ2-2, with D perhaps TRBD2 (5 bases). CDR1 is MDHEN, CDR2 SYDVKM, per germline. The CDR3 consists of 14 residues. Deletions cut 2 bases from V and 1 base from J, with 5 bases between.

This clone appeared a single time. The chain joins TRBV7-8 to TRBJ2-2; 12 bases fit TRBD2. The CDR3 contains 16 residues. V dropped 5 bases and J dropped 4; count of bases not matched to a gene: 5. Germline loops: CDR1 SGHVS, CDR2 FQNEAQ. In DNA, the CDR3 is TGTGCCAGCAGCGAGACTAGCGGGGGAAGCACCGGGGAGCTGTTTTTT. This encodes CASSETSGGSTGELFF.